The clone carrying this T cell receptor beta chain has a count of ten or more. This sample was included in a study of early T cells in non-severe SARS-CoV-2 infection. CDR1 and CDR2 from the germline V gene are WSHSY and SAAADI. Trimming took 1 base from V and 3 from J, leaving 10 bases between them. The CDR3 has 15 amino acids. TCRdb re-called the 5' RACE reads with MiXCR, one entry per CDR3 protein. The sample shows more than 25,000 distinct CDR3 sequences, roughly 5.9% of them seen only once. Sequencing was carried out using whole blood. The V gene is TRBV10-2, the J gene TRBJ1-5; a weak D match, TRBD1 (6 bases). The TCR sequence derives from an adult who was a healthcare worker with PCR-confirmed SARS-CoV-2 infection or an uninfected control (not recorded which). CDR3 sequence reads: CASSELGGNNQPQHF. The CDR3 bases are TGCGCCAGCAGTGAGTTGGGGGGCAACAATCAGCCCCAGCATTTT.